Below are 27 T cell receptor beta chains sequenced from a single sample in a study of beta chain features in type 1 diabetes. Expressed TCRB transcripts got sequenced, as all isolated RNA was reverse transcribed. Using immunoSEQ multiplex PCR, the repertoire was profiled, and TCRdb retains in-frame clones only, with some absent. The sample records about 140,000 clones, over 9.5% being singletons. Sequenced material: naive CD4+ T cells from blood. These receptor sequences come from a man aged 18 to 35 in good health.

The rearrangement uses TRBV4-2 and TRBJ1-2; a possible D gene is TRBD1 (6 bases). The CDR3 is 14 amino acids. Looked up from germline, CDR1 is LGHNA and CDR2 is YNFKEQ. Trimming stripped 1 base from V and 5 bases from J, with 11 bases between. Written as DNA, the CDR3 is TGTGCCAGCAGCCAAGGGACAGAGAATTATGGCTACACCTTC. Translating it yields CASSQGTENYGYTF.

This clone was found a few times. V and J are TRBV7-9 and TRBJ2-3, with a weak D call TRBD1 (6 bases). V lost 5 bases, J lost 0 bases, and 9 bases lay in between. CDR3 length equals 14 residues. Germline lookup yields CDR1 SEHNR and CDR2 FQNEAQ (reference sequence). The CDR3, as DNA: TGTGCCAGCAGCGAAGGACAGAGCACAGATACGCAGTATTTT. It is translated as CASSEGQSTDTQYF. The variable domain in full, completed from reference TRBV7-9 and TRBJ2-3, reads DTGVSQNPRHKITKRGQNVTFRCDPISEHNRLYWYRQTLGQGPEFLTYFQNEAQLEKSRLLSDRFSAERPKGSFSTLEIQRTEQGDSAMYLCASSEGQSTDTQYFGPGTRLTVL.

There are a few counts of this clone. The chain joins TRBV20-1 to TRBJ2-5; D ambiguous. The J call may be faulty, since TRBJ2-7 better matches the DNA end. This CDR3 comprises 11 residues. Looked up from germline, CDR1 is DFQATT and CDR2 is SNEGSKA (reference sequence). The CDR3 loop is CSARLTYEQYF. CDR3 DNA sequence: TGCAGTGCTAGATTAACCTACGAGCAGTACTTC.

The V call is TRBV6-6, the J call TRBJ1-5; D is unresolved. The CDR3 contains 14 residues. Germline lookup yields CDR1 MNHNY and CDR2 SVGAGI (reference sequence). Trimming took off 5 bases at V and 0 bases at J, with 8 bases between the two ends. The CDR3 sequence: CASSQDNSNQPQHF. CDR3 bases: TGTGCCAGCAGTCAGGATAATAGCAATCAGCCCCAGCATTTT.

This clone was recorded a few times. The gene calls are TRBV6-7 and TRBJ2-2; maybe TRBD1 (5 bases). TRBV6-7 is known as an ORF, though its function is uncertain. This CDR3 comprises 16 residues. The ends were cut back, 0 bases at V and 0 bases at J, with 8 bases in the middle. The CDR3 sequence: CASSYSTEPNTGELFF. CDR3 DNA: TGTGCCAGCAGTTACTCGACAGAGCCGAACACCGGGGAGCTGTTTTTT.

This clone has only a few counts. The chain uses TRBV18 and TRBJ1-4; perhaps TRBD1 as D (5 bases). V lost 6 bases and J 0 bases, leaving 11 bases between the germline ends. The germline V gene encodes CDR1 KGHSH and CDR2 LQKENI. This CDR3 is 15 amino acids long. CDR3 region: CASSLQGATNEKLFF. The CDR3 region has the DNA TGTGCCAGCTCGTTGCAAGGGGCAACTAATGAAAAACTGTTTTTT.

The gene calls are TRBV11-2 and TRBJ2-5; TRBD2 agrees at 15 bases. Germline V gene data show CDR1 as SGHAT and CDR2 as FQNNGV. The J segment lost 4 bases and the V segment lost 5 bases, leaving 5 bases of the junction unmatched. This CDR3 has 16 amino acids. CDR3 sequence: CASSHGLAGGGETQYF. The CDR3 DNA follows: TGTGCCAGCAGCCACGGACTAGCGGGGGGGGGAGAGACCCAGTACTTC.

This clone was seen only a few times. The genes are TRBV19 and TRBJ2-7; TRBD1 matches 10 bases. Germline V gene sequence: CDR1 LNHDA, CDR2 SQIVND (reference sequence). The CDR3 contains 16 residues. V trimming: 3 bases; J trimming: 7 bases; junction bases outside the gene matches: 12. The CDR3 spells CASSIPKTGGPEEQYF. The CDR3 bases are TGTGCCAGTAGTATTCCCAAGACAGGGGGCCCAGAGGAGCAGTACTTC.

The chain joins TRBV4-2 to TRBJ2-3; TRBD2 agrees at 13 bases. V shed 1 base and J 3 bases; nucleotides not matched to a gene: 4. From germline, CDR1 is LGHNA and CDR2 YNFKEQ. This CDR3 spans 17 amino acids. As DNA, the CDR3 is TGTGCCAGCAGCCAAGGTGGACTAGCGGGGGTAACAGATACGCAGTATTTT. This gives the protein CASSQGGLAGVTDTQYF.

This clone has a handful of counts. CDR3 residues: CASSQNRDSLYGYTF. CDR3 bases: TGCGCCAGCAGCCAAAACCGGGACAGTCTCTATGGCTACACCTTC. This chain uses TRBV4-1 with TRBJ1-2, with 7 positions matching TRBD1. Germline CDR1 is MGHRA and CDR2 is YSYEKL. The CDR3 has 15 amino acids. Unmatched junction bases numbered 7, after V lost 2 bases and J lost 4 bases.

This clone came up a few times. The V gene is TRBV11-3, the J gene TRBJ2-1; 7 nucleotides agree with TRBD1. V dropped 5 bases and J dropped 4; count of bases not matched to a gene: 5. Looked up from germline, CDR1 is SGHNT and CDR2 is YENEEA. The CDR3 totals 14 residues. The CDR3 sequence is CASSVGTAYNEQFF. CDR3 bases: TGTGCCAGCAGCGTCGGGACAGCTTACAATGAGCAGTTCTTC.

The chain combines TRBV5-1 with TRBJ2-5; 8 bases are shared with TRBD1. Germline lookup yields CDR1 SGHRS and CDR2 YFSETQ. J gave up 6 bases and V 3 bases, and 7 bases lay outside the gene matches. The CDR3 has 14 amino acids. The DNA for the CDR3 is TGCGCCAGCAGCTCATGGACAGGGATGAAGACCCAGTACTTC. Translating it yields CASSSWTGMKTQYF.

The rearrangement uses TRBV6-5 and TRBJ1-2; 7 bases map to TRBD1. V dropped 3 bases and J dropped 2; count of bases not matched to a gene: 3. Germline CDR1 and CDR2: MNHEY and SVGAGI. This CDR3 has 14 residues. The CDR3 nucleotides are TGTGCCAGCAGTTATCAGGGGGAGAACTATGGCTACACCTTC. This gives the protein CASSYQGENYGYTF.

This chain uses TRBV6-5 with TRBJ2-7; D might be TRBD2 (6 bases). Germline V lookup: CDR1 MNHEY, CDR2 SVGAGI. The CDR3 contains 14 residues. V was clipped by 7 bases and J by 3 bases, with 16 bases between them. The CDR3 coding sequence is TGTGCCAGCATCACAGGCCGGGGGTTCTACGAGCAGTACTTC. This sequence encodes CASITGRGFYEQYF.

CDR3 nucleotides: TGTGCCAGCAGGATCCGGAGGGGGGGGACTGAGCAGTTCTTC. It yields the protein CASRIRRGGTEQFF. The rearrangement links TRBV6-5 to TRBJ2-1; perhaps TRBD2 as D (7 bases). Trimming pared 6 bases from V and 9 bases from J, leaving 18 bases between. The CDR3 spans 14 residues. From germline, CDR1 is MNHEY and CDR2 SVGAGI.

This clone was picked up many times. The chain has TRBV29-1 and TRBJ2-7, with D perhaps matching TRBD1 (5 bases). The V gene's germline CDR1 is SQVTM and CDR2 ANQGSEA. V lost 2 bases and J 3 bases, leaving 8 bases between the germline ends. The CDR3 extends over 12 amino acids. CDR3 nucleotides: TGCAGCGTTGAACATCAGGGCTACGAGCAGTACTTC. Translating gives CSVEHQGYEQYF.

The rearrangement uses TRBV30 and TRBJ1-5; 8 nucleotides align to TRBD1. V shed 2 bases, J shed 2 bases, and the junction held 5 bases outside the gene matches. This CDR3 contains 15 residues. Germline lookup yields CDR1 GTSNPN and CDR2 SVGIG (reference sequence). The CDR3 protein is CAWSLAGGGNQPQHF. The CDR3 nucleotides read TGTGCCTGGAGTCTGGCAGGGGGCGGCAATCAGCCCCAGCATTTT.

This clone was found a few times. The chain couples TRBV7-9 to TRBJ1-4; 8 bases align to TRBD1. Trimming took 5 bases from V and 7 from J; bases not matched to a gene: 6. The CDR3 runs 14 residues. Germline V gene lookup returns CDR1 SEHNR and CDR2 FQNEAQ (reference sequence). The CDR3: CASSLQGVGEKLFF. CDR3 nucleotides: TGTGCCAGCAGCCTACAGGGGGTGGGTGAAAAACTGTTTTTT.

In its sample, this clone was seen many times. V gene TRBV19 combines with J gene TRBJ1-1; D remains unclear. CDR3 size: 12 residues. The germline CDR1 and CDR2 sequences are LNHDA and SQIVND (reference sequence). V gave up 5 bases and J gave up 6 bases, with 10 bases separating them. This CDR3 reads CASSRSGPEAFF. CDR3 bases: TGTGCCAGTAGTCGCAGTGGTCCTGAAGCTTTCTTT. Together with reference TRBV19 and TRBJ1-1, the CDR3 gives the full variable domain: DGGITQSPKYLFRKEGQNVTLSCEQNLNHDAMYWYRQDPGQGLRLIYYSQIVNDFQKGDIAEGYSVSREKKESFPLTVTSAQKNPTAFYLCASSRSGPEAFFGQGTRLTVV.

The rearrangement uses TRBV19 and TRBJ1-5, with TRBD1 matching over 12 bases. The CDR3 spans 13 residues. The V gene end was trimmed by 8 bases and the J gene end by 6 bases; junction bases not matched to a gene: 2. CDR1 and CDR2 (germline): LNHDA, SQIVND (reference sequence). Here the CDR3 DNA reads TGTGCCAGTGGGACAGGGGGCACTCAGCCCCAGCATTTT. As protein: CASGTGGTQPQHF.

This clone was found a few times. The chain couples TRBV6-1 to TRBJ1-5; possibly TRBD1 for D (6 bases). The germline V and J ends were trimmed by 2 bases and 4 bases, with 15 bases remaining between them. The CDR3 length is 16 residues. The germline V gene has CDR1 MNHNS and CDR2 SASEGT. The CDR3 sequence is CASSELFGGSNQPQHF. DNA for the CDR3: TGTGCCAGCAGTGAACTCTTTGGGGGCTCGAATCAGCCCCAGCATTTT.

The chain carries TRBV6-6 and TRBJ2-5; 8 nucleotides match TRBD2. CDR3 size: 14 residues. The J segment lost 1 base and the V segment lost 8 bases, leaving 6 bases of the junction unmatched. Germline-derived CDR1 and CDR2 are MNHNY and SVGAGI (reference sequence). As DNA, the CDR3 is TGTGCCAGCTGTGCGGGGGGCGCCCAAGAGACCCAGTACTTC. Its protein is CASCAGGAQETQYF.

The chain is built from TRBV6-1 and TRBJ1-5, with 7 positions matching TRBD1. The germline V gene has CDR1 MNHNS and CDR2 SASEGT. The ends lost 4 bases at V and 1 base at J; junction bases unmatched: 4. The CDR3 length is 15 residues. The CDR3 sequence is CASSGRGVSNQPQHF. CDR3 sequence (DNA): TGTGCCAGCAGTGGCAGGGGGGTGAGCAATCAGCCCCAGCATTTT.

V gene TRBV19 combines with J gene TRBJ1-5; a possible D gene is TRBD1 (6 bases). V lost 4 bases and J lost 4, with 8 bases in between. This CDR3 spans 13 amino acids. The germline gives CDR1 LNHDA, CDR2 SQIVND (reference sequence). Written as DNA, the CDR3 is TGTGCCAGTAGTACGACAGGAAATCAGCCCCAGCATTTT. It is translated as CASSTTGNQPQHF.

J is TRBJ2-4 and V is TRBV14, with 9 bases that match TRBD2. CDR1 and CDR2 (germline): SGHDN, FVKESK. The V and J ends lost 1 base and 0 bases, in that order; junction bases with no gene match: 4. CDR3 length equals 17 residues. In nucleotides, the CDR3 is TGTGCCAGCAGCCAAGGTGGACTAGCGTTAGCCAAAAACATTCAGTACTTC. Translating gives CASSQGGLALAKNIQYF.

The genes are TRBV5-1 and TRBJ1-6; weak D call: TRBD1 (6 bases). The CDR3 has 15 residues. Looked up from germline, CDR1 is SGHRS and CDR2 is YFSETQ. Trimming cost V 4 bases and J 7 bases, with 15 bases left between them. This CDR3 is CASSRGGVGNSPLHF. CDR3 bases: TGCGCCAGCAGCCGAGGGGGGGTTGGAAATTCACCCCTCCACTTT. The full variable domain, its missing parts supplied by reference TRBV5-1 and TRBJ1-6, is KAGVTQTPRYLIKTRGQQVTLSCSPISGHRSVSWYQQTPGQGLQFLFEYFSETQRNKGNFPGRFSGRQFSNSRSEMNVSTLELGDSALYLCASSRGGVGNSPLHFGNGTRLTVT.

A few counts support this clone. This chain connects TRBV5-1 to TRBJ2-3, with 7 bases aligning to TRBD1. Germline loops: CDR1 SGHRS, CDR2 YFSETQ. This CDR3 comprises 16 residues. The trim removed 4 bases at V and 2 bases at J, leaving 10 bases unmatched. CDR3 nucleotide sequence: TGCGCCAGCAGCCCTGGGACAGCCCTACCCACAGATACGCAGTATTTT. Translation gives CASSPGTALPTDTQYF. Full variable domain (rest looked up from reference TRBV5-1 and TRBJ2-3): KAGVTQTPRYLIKTRGQQVTLSCSPISGHRSVSWYQQTPGQGLQFLFEYFSETQRNKGNFPGRFSGRQFSNSRSEMNVSTLELGDSALYLCASSPGTALPTDTQYFGPGTRLTVL.